The 21 T cell receptor beta chains below were found in one sample sequenced in a study of glioma-infiltrating T cells. Amplification of TCR alpha and beta CDR3 regions from RNA used iRepertoire nested multiplex PCR. TCRdb re-analysed the multiplex PCR reads in MiXCR, keeping a single row per CDR3 protein. The sample has roughly 200,000 distinct CDR3 sequences; around 40% are singletons. Sequenced input: glioma tissue, nonneoplastic brain tissue, or PBMCs (not recorded which). The receptor source for this set is a human donor with low-grade glioma or glioblastoma, undergoing nonglioma brain surgery, or in good health (not recorded which).

Points on this clonotype: Sequence at one end of the junction differs from germline and may be a read error. V and J are TRBV27 and TRBJ1-2; D is unresolved. Germline V gene sequence: CDR1 MNHEY, CDR2 SMNVEV (reference sequence). This CDR3 comprises 13 residues. CDR3 sequence: CASSPYGNYAYTF. In DNA, the CDR3 is TGTGCTAGCAGTCCTTACGGCAACTATGCCTACACCTTC.

This clonotype was observed many times. This chain joins TRBV3-1 and TRBJ2-5; D unresolved. Germline CDR1 reads LGHDT; CDR2 reads YNNKEL (reference sequence). The CDR3 is 14 amino acids. Trimming took 0 bases from V and 3 from J, leaving 8 bases between them. DNA for the CDR3: TGTGCCAGCAGCCAAGACAGCCTAGAAGAGACCCAGTACTTC. It is translated as CASSQDSLEETQYF.

This clonotype has only a few counts. CDR3 protein: CASRYVQGSYTF. The CDR3 region has the DNA TGTGCCAGCAGATACGTACAGGGTAGCTACACCTTC. The chain is built from TRBV12-3 or TRBV12-4 and TRBJ1-2; maybe TRBD1 (6 bases). V shed 6 bases and J shed 9 bases, with 14 bases lying between them. The CDR3 totals 12 residues.

Points on this clonotype: The junction departs from the called germline gene at one end, perhaps through a read error. The CDR3 sequence: CASSIGRGSESQYF. The CDR3 bases are TGTGCCAGCAGTATCGGGCGGGGAAGCGAGAGCCAGTACTTC. This chain uses TRBV6-2 or TRBV6-3 with TRBJ2-5, with D maybe TRBD2 (6 bases). The CDR3 runs to 14 residues. Germline V CDR1 and CDR2: MNHEY, SVGEGT.

The V and J genes are TRBV5-1 and TRBJ2-7, with a weak D call TRBD2 (5 bases). This CDR3 has 14 amino acids. Germline CDR1 reads SGHRS; CDR2 reads YFSETQ. Trimming stripped 3 bases from V and 1 base from J, with 11 bases between. The CDR3 DNA reads TGCGCCAGCAGCTCCGGCAGCGGTTCCTACGAGCAGTACTTC. This codes for CASSSGSGSYEQYF.

This clonotype turned up a few times. The V gene is TRBV29-1, the J gene TRBJ1-3; TRBD1 might be the D (6 bases). The V and J ends lost 4 bases and 4 bases respectively, with 11 bases between them. The CDR3 totals 13 residues. Germline V gene sequence: CDR1 SQVTM, CDR2 ANQGSEA. The CDR3 is CSVAGASGNTIYF. The CDR3 bases are TGCAGCGTTGCGGGGGCATCGGGAAACACCATATATTTT. Based on the CDR3 plus reference TRBV29-1 and TRBJ1-3, the full variable domain is SAVISQKPSRDICQRGTSLTIQCQVDSQVTMMFWYRQQPGQSLTLIATANQGSEATYESGFVIDKFPISRPNLTFSTLTVSNMSPEDSSIYLCSVAGASGNTIYFGEGSWLTVV.

Ten or more counts support this clonotype. The chain carries TRBV2 and TRBJ1-2; no definite D call. CDR1 and CDR2 from the germline V gene are SNHLY and FYNNEI. This CDR3 is built from 11 residues. With 4 bases removed from V and 4 bases from J, the gap between germline ends came to 4 bases. The CDR3 DNA follows: TGTGCCAGCAGTGTCACCTATGGCTACACCTTC. Protein sequence: CASSVTYGYTF.

This clonotype appeared many times. The chain uses TRBV12-3 or TRBV12-4 and TRBJ2-3, with D possibly matching TRBD2 (6 bases). V was cut by 5 bases and J by 3 bases, with 15 bases left in between. The CDR3 runs to 15 residues. As DNA, the CDR3 is TGTGCCAGCAGTCCCGGGAGCCGTGAGACAGATACGCAGTATTTT. Protein: CASSPGSRETDTQYF.

The CDR3 here is CASSGRYNEQFF. The CDR3 DNA reads as TGTGCCAGCAGTGGTAGATACAATGAGCAGTTCTTC. The chain links TRBV2 to TRBJ2-1; D remains unclear. Trimming removed 4 bases at V and 4 bases at J, with 5 bases between. The CDR3 runs to 12 residues. CDR1 and CDR2 (germline): SNHLY, FYNNEI.

On this clonotype itself: A much larger clone is a single base away; this may be a read error. The chain uses TRBV19 and TRBJ2-3, with TRBD2 matching 8 bases. The CDR3 is 15 amino acids. Germline loops: CDR1 LNHDA, CDR2 SQIVND (reference sequence). CDR3 in amino acids: CASSIGLAFTDKQYF. The CDR3 DNA sequence: TGTGCCAGTAGTATTGGACTAGCCTTCACAGATAAGCAGTATTTT.

Notes on this clonotype: Possible read error: a much larger clone is one base away. The chain couples TRBV20-1 to TRBJ2-1; the match to TRBD2 covers 8 bases. J gave up 10 bases and V 2 bases, and 10 bases lay outside the gene matches. The CDR3 is made up of 14 amino acids. CDR1 is DFQATT and CDR2 is SNEGSKA in the germline V gene (reference sequence). The DNA for the CDR3 is TGCAGTGCTAGACCGGGACTAGTGTCCTACGAGCAGTTCTTC. Residues: CSARPGLVSYEQFF.

The gene calls are TRBV10-3 and TRBJ2-7; D unresolved. The germline V gene encodes CDR1 ENHRY and CDR2 SYGVKD. This CDR3 region has 12 residues. V gave up 2 bases and J gave up 6 bases, with 8 bases separating them. The CDR3 DNA follows: TGTGCCATCAGTGAGGCTGTTCGCGAGCAGTACTTC. It codes for CAISEAVREQYF.

About this clonotype: The germline gene is not matched at one end of the junction; a read error may be the cause. The chain is built from TRBV6-1 and TRBJ1-5; 9 nucleotides match TRBD1. The CDR3 has 13 residues. CDR1 and CDR2 (germline): MNHNS, SASEGT. CDR3 DNA sequence: TGTGCCAGCAGGGACAGGGGCAATCAGCCCCAGAATTTT. Protein product: CASRDRGNQPQNF.

Worth noting for this clonotype: Since a much larger clone is just one base distant, this may be a read error. The chain is built from TRBV2 and TRBJ1-2, with D unclear. The ends were cut back, 5 bases at V and 6 bases at J, with 10 bases in the middle. Looked up from germline, CDR1 is SNHLY and CDR2 is FYNNEI. The CDR3 has 12 amino acids. The CDR3 protein is CASSLAHHGYTF. The CDR3 coding sequence is TGTGCCAGCAGTCTAGCACACCATGGCTACACCTTC.

Comments on this clonotype: A read error may explain this, as a much larger clone is one base away. The V and J genes are TRBV2 and TRBJ2-7; 10 bases align to TRBD2. The J call may not be correct, given that the DNA end is closer to TRBJ2-1. Germline V gene data show CDR1 as SNHLY and CDR2 as FYNNEI. CDR3 length: 13 amino acids. Written as DNA, the CDR3 is TGTGCCAGCACTAGCGGGAGCTACAATGCGCAGTTCTTC. It encodes CASTSGSYNAQFF.

Written as DNA, the CDR3 is TGTGCCAGCAGCTTGACCCCTACTAGGCAAGAGACCCAGTACTTC. This gives the protein CASSLTPTRQETQYF. This rearrangement joins TRBV5-4 to TRBJ2-5; a possible D gene is TRBD2 (5 bases). The germline CDR1 and CDR2 sequences are SGHNT and YYREEE (reference sequence). Trimming pared 1 base from V and 2 bases from J, leaving 12 bases between. The CDR3 is 15 amino acids.

Turning to this clonotype: Being one base from a much bigger clone, this may be a read error. The chain has TRBV19 and TRBJ2-5; D is perhaps TRBD1 (6 bases). The germline V gene encodes CDR1 LNHDA and CDR2 SQIVND (reference sequence). With 4 bases removed from V and 4 bases from J, the gap between germline ends came to 13 bases. CDR3 length: 14 amino acids. In DNA form, the CDR3 reads TGTGCCAGTAGTAAACAGGGAGCCGGAGAGACCCAGTACTTC. Translated: CASSKQGAGETQYF.

The chain has TRBV28 and TRBJ2-3; no reliable D call. Germline V gives CDR1 MDHEN, CDR2 SYDVKM. CDR3 length equals 13 residues. Trimming pared 2 bases from V and 10 bases from J, leaving 13 bases between. CDR3 DNA: TGTGCCAGCAGTTTAGATCGGCTGGTTTCGCAGTATTTT. This sequence encodes CASSLDRLVSQYF.

This clonotype has just a few counts. CDR3 in DNA: TGTGCCAGCAGCCAAGATTTGGCGGGGAGGTGGAATGAGCAGTTCTTC. Its protein is CASSQDLAGRWNEQFF. The chain combines TRBV4-2 with TRBJ2-1; D might be TRBD2 (6 bases). This CDR3 contains 16 residues. Germline assignment: CDR1 LGHNA and CDR2 YNFKEQ. The V end was cut by 0 bases, the J end by 7 bases, with 16 bases between.

This chain links TRBV6-1 with TRBJ1-5; D is uncertain. TRBJ2-3 matches the DNA end more closely, so the J call is doubtful. CDR1 and CDR2 from the germline V gene are MNHNS and SASEGT. This CDR3 contains 11 residues. This CDR3 reads CASRSPGPQYF. Written as DNA, the CDR3 is TGTGCCAGCAGGAGCCCCGGGCCCCAGTATTTT.

Points on this clonotype: A much bigger clone sits one base away, suggesting this may be a read error. The chain carries TRBV18 and TRBJ1-1, with D maybe TRBD1 (6 bases). The CDR3 contains 13 residues. Germline-derived CDR1 and CDR2 are KGHSH and LQKENI. The CDR3 loop reads CAGSGELNTEAFF. The CDR3, as DNA: TGTGCCGGCTCAGGGGAGTTGAACACTGAAGCTTTCTTT.